The 19 T cell receptor beta chains listed next were all sequenced from one sample in a study of T cells expressing NK-cell markers. TCRdb reprocessed the 5' RACE reads, keeping one entry per CDR3 protein, no DNA. The sample table includes about 550,000 distinct CDR3 sequences. Sequencing was performed on blood T cells: a sorted CD56 or NKG2C T cell subset, CD4+ or CD8+ T cells, or bulk PBMC T cells (not recorded which). These receptors were obtained from a man between 18 and 29 years old in good health.

The chain carries TRBV12-3 or TRBV12-4 and TRBJ2-1. The CDR3 consists of 12 residues. The chain's CDR3 is CASSLALVGQFF.

This sequence joins TRBV3-1 and TRBJ2-3; TCRdb lists TRBD2, though no DNA is available to test this call. The germline gives CDR1 LGHDT, CDR2 YNNKEL (reference sequence). The CDR3 is made up of 19 amino acids. The CDR3 reads CASSQDQVRGSSSTDTQYF.

The chain links TRBV11-2 to TRBJ2-1; TCRdb indicates TRBD2, and absent DNA this call remains unverified. Per the germline V gene, CDR1 is SGHAT and CDR2 is FQNNGV. The CDR3 is 17 amino acids. The CDR3 sequence is CASSLVWGGRESNEQFF.

This chain uses TRBV20-1 with TRBJ1-2; TCRdb reports TRBD1, a call that lacks DNA to check it against. CDR3 length: 14 residues. Germline V CDR1 and CDR2: DFQATT, SNEGSKA (reference sequence). CDR3 in amino acids: CSAINRGTNYGYTF.

The rearrangement uses TRBV24-1 and TRBJ2-1; TCRdb designates TRBD1, a call that cannot be tested without DNA. The CDR3 consists of 15 residues. Germline CDR1 is KGHDR and CDR2 is SFDVKD. The CDR3 spells CATSDIATARGEQFF.

The V gene is TRBV12-3 or TRBV12-4, the J gene TRBJ2-2; TCRdb proposes TRBD1, but this gene call is untestable without DNA. CDR3 length: 13 residues. The CDR3 region is CASSWTGRGELFF.

The chain combines TRBV29-1 with TRBJ2-2; with no DNA, the TCRdb D assignment of TRBD2 cannot be verified. This CDR3 has 18 amino acids. Per germline, CDR1 SQVTM and CDR2 ANQGSEA. The CDR3 sequence: CSVATPRGLAGETGELFF.

The rearrangement joins TRBV20-1 to TRBJ2-1; no DNA is available, so the TRBD1 call from TCRdb remains unchecked. This CDR3 has 13 amino acids. Germline lookup yields CDR1 DFQATT and CDR2 SNEGSKA (reference sequence). CDR3: CSAPWDVNNEQFF.

The rearrangement uses TRBV5-6 and TRBJ2-2. The germline V gene has CDR1 SGHDT and CDR2 YYEEEE. The CDR3 sequence is 13 residues long. The CDR3 sequence is CASNLLYSGELFF.

The rearrangement uses TRBV4-3 and TRBJ1-1; the TCRdb D gene call, TRBD1, has no DNA to confirm it. CDR3 size: 14 residues. CDR1 is LGHNA, CDR2 YSLEER, per germline. The CDR3 loop reads CASSPPPGQGAAFF.

The chain combines TRBV12-3 or TRBV12-4 with TRBJ2-5. The CDR3 runs 13 residues. CDR3 amino acids: CASSHLGMETQYF.

V usage is TRBV29-1 and J usage is TRBJ2-1; TCRdb picks TRBD1, but there is no DNA to check that call. The CDR3 contains 13 residues. Germline loops: CDR1 SQVTM, CDR2 ANQGSEA. CDR3 amino acids: CSVRRSGGDEQFF.

The rearrangement links TRBV6-1 to TRBJ1-2. Germline V gene lookup returns CDR1 MNHNS and CDR2 SASEGT. CDR3 length equals 15 residues. The CDR3 region is CASSEDVNSHYGYTF.

The chain is built from TRBV11-3 and TRBJ2-3; TCRdb's D call, TRBD2, is unchecked because there is no DNA. The CDR3 covers 17 residues. The germline CDR1 and CDR2 sequences are SGHNT and YENEEA. The CDR3 protein is CASSPGTSGNWGDTQYF.

This sequence joins TRBV30 and TRBJ2-7; TCRdb proposes TRBD2, but this gene call is untestable without DNA. This CDR3 is 13 amino acids long. Germline-derived CDR1 and CDR2 are GTSNPN and SVGIG (reference sequence). CDR3 residues: CAWSPDGLGEQYF. The variable domain in full, with the rest retrieved from reference TRBV30 and TRBJ2-7, is SQTIHQWPATLVQPVGSPLSLECTVEGTSNPNLYWYRQAAGRGLQLLFYSVGIGQISSEVPQNLSASRPQDRQFILSSKKLLLSDSGFYLCAWSPDGLGEQYFGPGTRLTVT.

The V call is TRBV20-1, the J call TRBJ2-1; with no DNA, the TCRdb D assignment of TRBD2 cannot be verified. The CDR3 has 19 amino acids. Germline V CDR1 and CDR2: DFQATT, SNEGSKA (reference sequence). CDR3 protein: CSALIPGLAGAPSYNEQFF.

The V and J genes are TRBV27 and TRBJ2-5; TCRdb outputs TRBD2, but without DNA this stays unchecked. Germline V gives CDR1 MNHEY, CDR2 SMNVEV (reference sequence). This CDR3 contains 16 residues. CDR3: CASSIGTSGTQETQYF.

This chain links TRBV7-6 with TRBJ2-3. The CDR3 is made up of 15 amino acids. The germline V gene has CDR1 SGHVS and CDR2 FNYEAQ. This chain's CDR3 is CASSDSGMITDTQYF. The whole variable domain, remainder taken from reference TRBV7-6 and TRBJ2-3, is GAGVSQSPRYKVTKRGQDVALRCDPISGHVSLYWYRQALGQGPEFLTYFNYEAQQDKSGLPNDRFSAERPEGSISTLTIQRTEQRDSAMYRCASSDSGMITDTQYFGPGTRLTVL.

This chain joins TRBV20-1 and TRBJ1-5; the D call of TRBD1 rests on TCRdb alone, since no DNA is present to check it. The CDR3 has 14 residues. Germline assignment: CDR1 DFQATT and CDR2 SNEGSKA (reference sequence). The CDR3 sequence is CSAPKGWGSQPQHF.